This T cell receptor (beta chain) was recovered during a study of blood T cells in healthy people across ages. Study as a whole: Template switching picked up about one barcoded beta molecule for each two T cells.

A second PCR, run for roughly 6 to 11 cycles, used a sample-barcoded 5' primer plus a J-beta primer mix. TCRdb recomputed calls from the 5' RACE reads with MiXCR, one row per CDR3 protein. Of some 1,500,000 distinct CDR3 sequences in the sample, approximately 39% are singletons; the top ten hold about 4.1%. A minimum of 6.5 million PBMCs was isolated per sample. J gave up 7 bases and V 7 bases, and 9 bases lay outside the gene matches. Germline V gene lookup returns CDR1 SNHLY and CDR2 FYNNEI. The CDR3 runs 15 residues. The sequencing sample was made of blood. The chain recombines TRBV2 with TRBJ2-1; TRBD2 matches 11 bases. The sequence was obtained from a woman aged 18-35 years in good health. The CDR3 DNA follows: TGTGCCAGCAAACCTCTAGCGGGGGGTAGGAATGAGCAGTTCTTC. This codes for CASKPLAGGRNEQFF.